The clone carrying this T cell receptor (beta chain) was counted ten times or more. The entry originates in a study of read filtering for tumor transcriptome and immune sequencing. Trimming at V came to 6 bases and at J to 3 bases, leaving 3 bases not matched to a gene. There are 14 residues in the CDR3. The library was built from about 370 ng RNA with molecular barcoded adaptors for alpha/delta and beta/gamma chains. Each CDR3 protein is one row after TCRdb ran MiXCR on the reads. This repertoire shows more than 100,000 distinct CDR3 sequences, over 10% found once; its top ten account for about 10%.

The sequenced sample was a population of CD138-negative cells sorted from bone marrow. The J gene is TRBJ2-2, the V gene TRBV12-3 or TRBV12-4, with 8 bases matching TRBD1. The sequence came from a donor over 35 with multiple myeloma. CDR3 bases: TGTGCCAGCAGGGACAGGGCGCACACCGGGGAGCTGTTTTTT. Translation: CASRDRAHTGELFF.